The 9 T cell receptor beta chains reported below all come from one sample, sequenced in a study of metastatic and nonmetastatic thyroid tumors. There were no patients who had received any treatment before thyroid surgery. TCRdb reanalyzed the PCR reads via MiXCR. Here the sample spans 91,000 or so clones, about 12% being singletons. The sequencing sample was made of blood. The receptors were sampled from a female donor with papillary thyroid cancer or a benign thyroid nodule (not recorded which). Some clones in this sample may be carry-over from other donors' samples.

The V and J genes are TRBV12-3 or TRBV12-4 and TRBJ1-4; a possible D gene is TRBD1 (5 bases). Between the trimmed V and J ends, which lost 6 bases and 2 bases, there was a span of 10 bases. The length of the CDR3 is 14 residues. CDR3 sequence reads: CASRATVTNEKLFF. The CDR3 bases are TGTGCCAGCAGGGCGACAGTGACTAATGAAAAACTGTTTTTT.

This clone was seen repeatedly, ten times or more. This may arise from a read error, as a much more abundant clone is one base away. The chain couples TRBV10-3 to TRBJ2-1; D is unclear. The germline V gene has CDR1 ENHRY and CDR2 SYGVKD. V lost 4 bases and J lost 8, with 15 bases in between. This CDR3 is 14 amino acids long. The CDR3 nucleotides read TGTGCCATCAGTGGGGTCGCGCTAGTCGATGAGCAGTTCTTC. Protein product: CAISGVALVDEQFF.

Ten or more counts support this clone. The V gene is TRBV2, the J gene TRBJ1-6; tentatively, D is TRBD1 (5 bases). The CDR3 extends over 17 amino acids. V gave up 2 bases and J gave up 0 bases, with 11 bases separating them. Germline V CDR1 and CDR2: SNHLY, FYNNEI. The CDR3: CASSEIWGSSYNSPLHF. CDR3 coding DNA: TGTGCCAGCAGTGAAATTTGGGGGAGCTCCTATAATTCACCCCTCCACTTT.

Ten or more counts support this clone. The V and J genes are TRBV28 and TRBJ1-1; D not certain. The CDR3 runs 13 residues. Germline CDR1 and CDR2: MDHEN and SYDVKM. Deletions cut 2 bases from V and 7 bases from J, with 11 bases between. The CDR3 DNA is TGTGCCAGCAGTTTAGGCGGATGGAGTGAAGCTTTCTTT. It translates to CASSLGGWSEAFF. The full variable domain, completed using reference TRBV28 and TRBJ1-1, is DVKVTQSSRYLVKRTGEKVFLECVQDMDHENMFWYRQDPGLGLRLIYFSYDVKMKEKGDIPEGYSVSREKKERFSLILESASTNQTSMYLCASSLGGWSEAFFGQGTRLTVV.

Ten or more counts support this clone. The chain links TRBV9 to TRBJ2-3, with 7 positions matching TRBD1. This CDR3 contains 15 residues. Looked up from germline, CDR1 is SGDLS and CDR2 is YYNGEE. J lost 3 bases, V lost 4 bases, and 8 bases had no gene match. The DNA of the CDR3 is TGTGCCAGCAGCCCGACAGGGCTTGGGACAGATACGCAGTATTTT. Its protein product is CASSPTGLGTDTQYF.

The chain carries TRBV24-1 and TRBJ2-2, with 9 bases aligning to TRBD1. V was pared by 5 bases and J by 7 bases, with 10 bases of the junction left unmatched. The CDR3 spans 16 residues. Germline V gene data show CDR1 as KGHDR and CDR2 as SFDVKD. In DNA, the CDR3 is TGTGCCACCAGTGCCACCGGGACAGGGCACGACGGGGAGCTGTTTTTT. Its protein product is CATSATGTGHDGELFF.

This clone was observed many times. This sample includes further DNA sequences coding for the same CDR3. This sequence joins TRBV7-2 and TRBJ2-7; either TRBD1 or TRBD2 may fit D (5 bases each). The CDR3 has 15 amino acids. V was cut by 6 bases and J by 3 bases, with 18 bases left in between. CDR1 SGHTA and CDR2 FQGNSA come from the germline V gene. CDR3 amino acids: CASSTLGDVYYEQYF. CDR3 DNA sequence: TGTGCCAGCAGTACCCTGGGGGACGTCTACTACGAGCAGTACTTC.

In this sample, this clone turned up many times. The chain combines TRBV6-2 or TRBV6-3 with TRBJ2-5; 8 bases fit TRBD2. There are 16 residues in the CDR3. Germline loops: CDR1 MNHEY, CDR2 SVGEGT. Trimming cost V 2 bases and J 4 bases; bases outside gene matches: 9. The chain's CDR3 is CASSYPGGRGRETQYF. In DNA, the CDR3 is TGTGCCAGCAGTTACCCGGGGGGGCGGGGGAGAGAGACCCAGTACTTC.

Points on this clone: At one end, the junction sequence differs from germline, possibly due to a read error. The rearrangement links TRBV6-2 or TRBV6-3 to TRBJ2-1; 9 bases fit TRBD2. The CDR3 consists of 14 residues. Per germline, CDR1 MNHEY and CDR2 SVGEGT. CDR3 in DNA: TGTGCCAGCAGTGGGGGACTAGCCGGAGCTGAGCAGTCCTTC. Translated, it gives CASSGGLAGAEQSF.